A selection of T cell receptor beta chains follows, all from one sample in a study of cytomegalovirus exposure and HLA in healthy donors. Data came from immunoSEQ multiplex PCR; TCRdb stores just in-frame clones and leaves some out. Of about 130,000 clones listed, roughly 77% are singletons. The sample consisted of PBMCs. The receptors here all came from a woman in her 30s in good health and CMV-seronegative. Each CDR3 is given with its conserved first and last residue. Each record gives: clone size, J gene, D gene, V gene, CDR3 protein, CDR3 DNA. D genes are given only for firm matches. Only some rows state a clone size, as once, few, many or a class for expanded clones.

NA	TRBJ1-2	NA	TRBV29-1	CSVWSNSDYGYTF	TGCAGCGTTTGGTCTAATTCGGACTATGGCTACACCTTC
NA	TRBJ1-1	NA	TRBV7-9	CASSLYSGNTEAFF	TGTGCCAGCAGCTTATATTCCGGGAACACTGAAGCTTTCTTT
NA	TRBJ1-1	NA	TRBV7-3	CASARDSNTEAFF	TGTGCCAGCGCCAGGGATAGCAACACTGAAGCTTTCTTT
NA	TRBJ2-2	NA	TRBV5-4	CASSFPGGELFF	TGTGCCAGCAGCTTTCCGGGCGGGGAGCTGTTTTTT
NA	TRBJ1-2	NA	TRBV6-5	CASSTIQGYGYTF	TGTGCCAGCAGTACAATTCAGGGCTATGGCTACACCTTC
NA	TRBJ1-1	NA	TRBV30	CAWKRLENTEAFF	TGTGCCTGGAAGCGGCTAGAGAACACTGAAGCTTTCTTT
once	TRBJ2-5	NA	TRBV7-3	CASSRTRVETQYF	TGTGCCAGCAGCAGAACTAGGGTGGAGACCCAGTACTTC
once	TRBJ2-2	NA	TRBV21-1	CASSKYVGGRMRGRNTGELFF	TGTGCCAGCAGCAAATACGTCGGGGGGCGTATGCGGGGGCGGAACACCGGGGAGCTGTTTTTT
NA	TRBJ2-1	TRBD1	TRBV9	CASSPRTGNNEQFF	TGTGCCAGCAGCCCTCGGACAGGAAACAATGAGCAGTTCTTC
NA	TRBJ1-5	NA	TRBV19	CASRGIDSRNQPQHF	TGTGCCAGTAGGGGGATCGACAGCCGCAATCAGCCCCAGCATTTT
few	TRBJ2-1	NA	TRBV14	CASSQELRGEQFF	TGTGCCAGCAGCCAAGAACTTAGAGGTGAGCAGTTCTTC
NA	TRBJ2-1	TRBD2	TRBV19	CASSTMTSGNNEQFF	TGTGCCAGTAGCACAATGACTAGCGGGAACAATGAGCAGTTCTTC
NA	TRBJ2-7	TRBD2	TRBV10-3	CAIGGSSGISSYEQYF	TGTGCCATCGGGGGGTCTAGCGGGATCAGCTCCTACGAGCAGTACTTC
NA	TRBJ2-7	NA	TRBV10-3	CAISGAGSYEQYF	TGTGCCATCAGTGGGGCAGGGTCATACGAGCAGTACTTC
NA	TRBJ2-5	NA	TRBV7-9	CASSPELYRETQYF	TGTGCCAGCTCCCCGGAGTTGTACCGAGAGACCCAGTACTTC
NA	TRBJ1-4	NA	TRBV5-6	CASSLGGAGNEKLFF	TGTGCCAGCAGCTTGGGCGGGGCGGGTAATGAAAAACTGTTTTTT
NA	TRBJ2-7	TRBD2	TRBV7-2	CASSLRAGGDQSSYEQYF	TGTGCCAGCAGCTTAAGGGCGGGAGGGGATCAGAGCTCCTACGAGCAGTACTTC
few	TRBJ1-2	NA	TRBV7-2	CASSSGKIYGYTF	TGTGCCAGCAGCTCGGGAAAGATCTATGGCTACACCTTC
NA	TRBJ2-5	TRBD1	TRBV18	CASSPQRGDRETQYF	TGTGCCAGCTCACCACAACGAGGGGACAGGGAGACCCAGTACTTC
NA	TRBJ1-2	NA	TRBV6-5	CASSPSGIYYGYTF	TGTGCCAGCAGCCCTTCCGGGATCTACTATGGCTACACCTTC
NA	TRBJ1-6	NA	TRBV10-3	CAISESSGDNSPLHF	TGTGCCATCAGTGAATCATCAGGGGACAATTCACCCCTCCACTTT
few	TRBJ2-6	NA	TRBV7-9	CASSSTGTGANVLTF	TGTGCCAGCAGCTCCACTGGTACCGGGGCCAACGTCCTGACTTTC
NA	TRBJ2-2	TRBD1	TRBV5-5	CASSLGPTGLNTGELFF	TGTGCCAGCAGCTTGGGACCGACAGGGCTCAACACCGGGGAGCTGTTTTTT
once	TRBJ2-7	NA	TRBV4-2	CASSQAVSYEQYF	TGTGCCAGCAGCCAAGCGGTCTCCTACGAGCAGTACTTC
NA	TRBJ2-7	TRBD1	TRBV6-5	CASSYPTGGSYEQYF	TGTGCCAGCAGTTACCCGACAGGGGGCTCCTACGAGCAGTACTTC
NA	TRBJ2-7	TRBD1	TRBV6-5	CASSYNRDRDYEQYF	TGTGCCAGCAGTTATAACCGGGACAGGGATTACGAGCAGTACTTC
NA	TRBJ1-4	NA	TRBV27	CASRSSGTHNEKLFF	TGTGCCAGCAGGTCCTCCGGGACACATAATGAAAAACTGTTTTTT
few	TRBJ1-2	NA	TRBV5-4	CASSISPIDGYTF	TGTGCCAGCAGCATATCCCCTATCGATGGCTACACCTTC
few	TRBJ2-3	NA	TRBV18	CASSPSSGPTDTQYF	TGTGCCAGCTCACCGAGTAGCGGACCCACAGATACGCAGTATTTT
once	TRBJ2-6	TRBD1	TRBV27	CASKSLRDSNSGANVLTF	TGTGCCAGCAAAAGTCTCCGGGACAGCAACTCTGGGGCCAACGTCCTGACTTTC
NA	TRBJ2-1	TRBD1	TRBV6-5	CASSSAGTGGFREQFF	TGTGCCAGCAGTTCCGCCGGGACAGGGGGGTTTAGGGAGCAGTTCTTC
NA	TRBJ2-7	TRBD1	TRBV7-2	CAGGQGGEQYF	TGTGCCGGGGGACAGGGAGGCGAGCAGTACTTC
NA	TRBJ1-1	NA	TRBV18	CASSPRGGNTEAFF	TGTGCCAGCTCACCAAGAGGGGGGAACACTGAAGCTTTCTTT
NA	TRBJ1-1	NA	TRBV18	CASSPTENTEAFF	TGTGCCAGCTCACCCACAGAGAACACTGAAGCTTTCTTT
NA	TRBJ2-1	TRBD2	TRBV2	CASRGGLAGGHNEQFF	TGTGCCAGCAGGGGGGGGTTAGCGGGGGGTCACAATGAGCAGTTCTTC
NA	TRBJ2-7	NA	TRBV30	CACATVYEQYF	TGTGCCTGCGCGACAGTCTACGAGCAGTACTTC
NA	TRBJ2-7	NA	TRBV6-5	CASRRDGTYEQYF	TGTGCCAGCAGGCGGGACGGAACCTACGAGCAGTACTTC
NA	TRBJ2-1	TRBD2	TRBV4-2	CASSQDGTGGLYEQFF	TGTGCCAGCAGCCAAGACGGAACGGGAGGGCTATATGAGCAGTTCTTC
NA	TRBJ2-1	TRBD2	TRBV30	CAWTSGIHTEQFF	TGTGCCTGGACTAGCGGGATCCACACGGAGCAGTTCTTC
NA	TRBJ1-1	NA	TRBV5-1	CASSPPRVGATDTEAFF	TGCGCCAGCAGCCCACCCCGGGTGGGGGCTACGGACACTGAAGCTTTCTTT
few	TRBJ1-2	NA	TRBV10-3	CAIKHAIGGYGYTF	TGTGCCATCAAACACGCAATAGGGGGCTATGGCTACACCTTC
NA	TRBJ2-3	NA	TRBV12-1	CASSFGGDSASSTDTQYF	TGTGCCAGCAGCTTTGGGGGGGACAGCGCCTCTAGCACAGATACGCAGTATTTT
NA	TRBJ2-2	NA	TRBV19	CASKYLDGELFF	TGTGCCAGTAAATACCTAGACGGGGAGCTGTTTTTT
NA	TRBJ2-5	NA	TRBV2	CASSDSEFQETQYF	TGTGCCAGCAGTGATAGTGAGTTCCAAGAGACCCAGTACTTC
NA	TRBJ2-2	TRBD2	TRBV2	CASGGSGKYTGELFF	TGTGCCAGTGGTGGTAGCGGGAAATACACCGGGGAGCTGTTTTTT
NA	TRBJ2-5	TRBD1	TRBV30	CAWRQGIGSAGWARETQYF	TGTGCCTGGCGACAGGGGATTGGTTCGGCGGGCTGGGCTCGGGAGACCCAGTACTTC
NA	TRBJ2-3	NA	TRBV5-1	CASNIRGGTDTQYF	TGCGCCAGCAACATCCGGGGTGGCACAGATACGCAGTATTTT